Detailed here is one T cell receptor beta chain. TCRdb re-called the RT-PCR reads through MiXCR, storing one row per CDR3 protein. The sample lists more than 550,000 distinct CDR3 sequences, approximately 15% occurring once. This CDR3 is 16 amino acids long. Trimming removed 1 base from V and 1 base from J, with 14 bases in between. Germline V gene sequence: CDR1 SGHNT, CDR2 YYREEE (reference sequence). This clonotype originated in a female donor in good health, serving as a healthy control. Sequencing was performed on memory CD4+ T cells from blood. V usage is TRBV5-4 and J usage is TRBJ1-1, with D hard to call. DNA for the CDR3: TGTGCCAGCAGCTTGAATGCGGTAGGCGGGAACACTGAAGCTTTCTTT. This translates into CASSLNAVGGNTEAFF. The entire variable domain, with the rest obtained from reference TRBV5-4 and TRBJ1-1, is as follows: ETGVTQSPTHLIKTRGQQVTLRCSSQSGHNTVSWYQQALGQGPQFIFQYYREEENGRGNFPPRFSGLQFPNYSSELNVNALELDDSALYLCASSLNAVGGNTEAFFGQGTRLTVV.